This TCR beta chain derives from a study of OX40 agonist ivuxolimab in advanced cancers. Looking at the study overall: Ivuxolimab, an agonistic anti-OX40 (CD134) antibody, was given to patients.

Profiled with immunoSEQ multiplex PCR; TCRdb holds only in-frame clones, not every one. Of 65,000 to 80,000 clones listed, 90% to 95% are singletons. There are 15 residues in the CDR3. The germline CDR1 and CDR2 sequences are SGHTA and FQGNSA. V dropped 1 base and J dropped 5 bases, with 14 bases sitting between them. Study-wide findings and caveats: CD4+ T cells averaged fewer expanded clones than CD8+ T cells.

At baseline, cycle 4 day 1, and cycle 7 day 1, blood was sampled. A remark on this clone: Antigen: not known.

The starting material was CD4+ or CD8+ T cells sorted from blood, obtained in a trial of the OX40 agonist ivuxolimab. The chain recombines TRBV7-2 with TRBJ2-5; maybe TRBD2 (6 bases). This TCR was recovered from an adult with an advanced solid tumor such as melanoma, head and neck, liver or kidney cancer. CDR3 nucleotides: TGTGCCAGCAGCTTAGGCGGAGCGGGTGGGGAGACCCAGTACTTC. This encodes CASSLGGAGGETQYF.